This TCR beta chain emerged from a study of blood T cell repertoires in COVID-19. Using immunoSEQ multiplex PCR, the repertoire was profiled, and TCRdb retains in-frame clones only, with some absent. The repertoire holds more than 250,000 clones, with about 82% as singletons. Between the trimmed V and J ends, which lost 1 base and 8 bases, there was a span of 9 bases. CDR3 length: 14 amino acids. Germline V CDR1 and CDR2: MNHNS, SASEGT. The source material was peripheral blood. The chain is built from TRBV6-1 and TRBJ1-6; D remains unclear. The TCR comes from a woman in her forties or fifties with acute or convalescent COVID-19. The CDR3 protein is CASSEGRIHSPLHF. The CDR3 DNA follows: TGTGCCAGCAGTGAAGGCAGGATTCATTCACCCCTCCACTTT.